Listed below are T cell receptor beta chains from one sample, sequenced in a study of control samples from healthy donors and cancer patients. Sequencing used immunoSEQ multiplex PCR; TCRdb keeps in-frame clones, though not all of them. Of about 140,000 clones listed, around 88% are singletons. The sequenced sample consisted of blood. The receptors were gathered from a man aged 18 to 29 in good health. Both conserved end residues are part of each CDR3. The order of the fields is D gene, clone size, V gene, J gene, CDR3 protein, CDR3 DNA. A D gene is named only where the DNA matches it firmly. Only part of the rows carry a size: once, few, many, or a class if the clone is expanded.

.	.	TRBV7-8	TRBJ1-2	CASSDTSYGYTF	TGTGCCAGCAGCGACACATCCTATGGCTACACCTTC
.	.	TRBV2	TRBJ1-5	CASSDARRQPQHF	TGTGCCAGCAGTGACGCACGGCGGCAGCCCCAGCATTTT
TRBD1	.	TRBV2	TRBJ1-2	CASSEGRGQGSRDGYTF	TGTGCCAGCAGTGAAGGGCGGGGACAGGGGAGCCGAGACGGCTACACCTTC
TRBD2	.	TRBV13	TRBJ2-3	CASSLVTSGSTDTQYF	TGTGCCAGCAGCTTAGTTACTAGCGGGAGCACAGATACGCAGTATTTT
TRBD2	.	TRBV5-1	TRBJ2-1	CASSSGDEQFF	TGCGCCAGCAGCAGCGGGGACGAGCAGTTCTTC
.	.	TRBV6-1	TRBJ1-6	CASSESGDDSPLHF	TGTGCCAGCAGTGAATCAGGGGATGATTCACCCCTCCACTTT
.	.	TRBV28	TRBJ1-1	CASSSGNTEAFF	TGTGCCAGCAGTTCCGGGAACACTGAAGCTTTCTTT
.	few	TRBV30	TRBJ1-5	CAWGEGPSQPQHF	TGTGCCTGGGGGGAGGGGCCATCTCAGCCCCAGCATTTT
TRBD1	.	TRBV24-1	TRBJ2-1	CATSDRGQRFYNEQFF	TGTGCCACCAGTGATCGGGGACAGAGGTTCTACAATGAGCAGTTCTTC
.	.	TRBV4-3	TRBJ2-3	CASSQDRDLGLTADTQYF	TGCGCCAGCAGCCAAGATAGGGACTTGGGGTTAACCGCGGATACGCAGTATTTT
.	.	TRBV5-1	TRBJ2-1	CASSASSWSGPPFF	TGCGCCAGCAGCGCGAGTTCGTGGTCCGGCCCGCCGTTCTTC
.	.	TRBV2	TRBJ2-3	CASSEGGLAQYF	TGTGCCAGCAGTGAGGGGGGCTTGGCGCAGTATTTT
.	.	TRBV6-5	TRBJ2-7	CASGPGAPYEQYF	TGTGCCAGCGGGCCAGGAGCACCCTACGAGCAGTACTTC
.	.	TRBV11-2	TRBJ2-7	CASSSWAGLSYEQYF	TGTGCCAGCAGCTCCTGGGCGGGCCTCTCCTACGAGCAGTACTTC
.	.	TRBV7-2	TRBJ1-1	CASSFQGRAEAFF	TGTGCCAGCAGCTTCCAGGGGAGGGCTGAAGCTTTCTTT
.	.	TRBV2	TRBJ1-6	CASSEGASSPLHF	TGTGCCAGCAGTGAGGGGGCTAGTTCACCCCTCCACTTT
.	medium-sized	TRBV7-7	TRBJ1-3	CASSPLRGSGNTIYF	TGTGCTAGCAGCCCCTTAAGGGGGTCTGGAAACACCATATATTTT
TRBD1	.	TRBV7-2	TRBJ1-2	CASSGSGTGGGGYTF	TGTGCCAGCAGCGGGTCCGGGACAGGGGGCGGGGGCTACACCTTC
.	once	TRBV9	TRBJ2-7	CASSVGGNGYEQYF	TGTGCCAGCAGCGTAGGGGGGAACGGCTACGAGCAGTACTTC
.	.	TRBV4-3	TRBJ2-3	CASRVGPRADTQYF	TGCGCCAGCAGGGTGGGACCGCGGGCAGATACGCAGTATTTT
.	.	TRBV6-2/TRBV6-3	TRBJ2-6	CASSFSSSGANVLTF	TGTGCCAGCAGTTTCTCCAGCTCTGGGGCCAACGTCCTGACTTTC
.	.	TRBV6-5	TRBJ2-7	CASSGSVGATYEQYF	TGTGCCAGCAGCGGGTCTGTGGGGGCAACCTACGAGCAGTACTTC
.	.	TRBV7-2	TRBJ2-7	CASSLSSARLSYEQYF	TGTGCCAGCAGCTTAAGTTCTGCCCGACTTTCCTACGAGCAGTACTTC
.	once	TRBV24-1	TRBJ1-5	CATSDKWGSQPQHF	TGTGCCACCAGTGATAAATGGGGAAGTCAGCCCCAGCATTTT
TRBD1	.	TRBV30	TRBJ1-5	CAWAGTGDQPQHF	TGTGCCTGGGCCGGGACAGGGGACCAGCCCCAGCATTTT
.	.	TRBV7-3	TRBJ2-1	CASSSTPTNEQFF	TGTGCCAGCAGCTCGACACCTACCAATGAGCAGTTCTTC
.	few	TRBV18	TRBJ2-3	CASSPELGEGSQYF	TGTGCCAGCTCACCCGAGTTGGGCGAAGGCTCGCAGTATTTT
TRBD2	few	TRBV7-2	TRBJ2-2	CASTGLAGGQRNTGELFF	TGTGCCAGCACAGGACTAGCGGGGGGGCAAAGGAACACCGGGGAGCTGTTTTTT
.	once	TRBV30	TRBJ1-6	CAWSVSGWGSPLHF	TGTGCCTGGAGTGTCTCAGGGTGGGGTTCACCCCTCCACTTT
TRBD2	.	TRBV5-6	TRBJ2-1	CASSPGLAGIIGEQFF	TGTGCCAGCAGCCCGGGACTAGCGGGGATAATTGGTGAGCAGTTCTTC
.	.	TRBV29-1	TRBJ2-6	CSVTDSGANVLTF	TGCAGCGTTACAGACTCTGGGGCCAACGTCCTGACTTTC
.	.	TRBV19	TRBJ1-1	CASSIEADSYTEAFF	TGTGCCAGTAGTATAGAGGCGGACAGTTACACTGAAGCTTTCTTT
TRBD1	.	TRBV24-1	TRBJ2-7	CATSDAGTGLDEQYF	TGTGCCACCAGTGACGCCGGGACAGGGCTAGACGAGCAGTACTTC
.	.	TRBV4-3	TRBJ1-6	CASSSNHLGRDNSPLHF	TGCGCCAGCAGCTCAAACCACCTGGGGCGTGATAATTCACCCCTCCACTTT
.	once	TRBV30	TRBJ2-1	CAWSPRDSDEQFF	TGTGCCTGGAGTCCCCGAGATTCGGATGAGCAGTTCTTC
TRBD1	few	TRBV28	TRBJ1-1	CASSRYTGTGNTEAFF	TGTGCCAGCAGTCGATATACAGGGACAGGTAACACTGAAGCTTTCTTT
.	.	TRBV27	TRBJ1-1	CASSFIGVDDTEAFF	TGTGCCAGCAGTTTCATAGGGGTCGATGACACTGAAGCTTTCTTT
TRBD1	.	TRBV10-3	TRBJ2-7	CAIRDRDTTYEQYF	TGTGCCATCAGGGACAGGGATACAACCTACGAGCAGTACTTC
TRBD1	.	TRBV11-3	TRBJ2-1	CASSGQASEQFF	TGTGCCAGCAGCGGACAGGCAAGTGAGCAGTTCTTC
TRBD1	.	TRBV5-5	TRBJ1-1	CASTNRGSSLTNTEAFF	TGTGCCAGCACCAACAGGGGGTCTTCTCTGACGAACACTGAAGCTTTCTTT
.	.	TRBV7-6	TRBJ2-1	CASSLAPLGSYNEQFF	TGTGCCAGCAGCTTAGCCCCCCTGGGGTCCTACAATGAGCAGTTCTTC
.	.	TRBV28	TRBJ1-3	CASRVSSSGNTIYF	TGTGCCAGCAGGGTTTCTAGCTCTGGAAACACCATATATTTT
TRBD2	.	TRBV5-4	TRBJ2-1	CASSFPLAGGSSYNEQFF	TGTGCCAGCAGCTTCCCCCTAGCGGGGGGTTCCTCCTACAATGAGCAGTTCTTC
TRBD2	.	TRBV5-1	TRBJ2-5	CASSLGGAGGQETQYF	TGCGCCAGCAGCCTTGGTGGAGCGGGGGGCCAAGAGACCCAGTACTTC
.	once	TRBV15	TRBJ1-5	CATSRGVGGKQPQHF	TGTGCCACCAGCAGAGGAGTGGGAGGAAAACAGCCCCAGCATTTT
.	.	TRBV2	TRBJ1-2	CASSHNAAAYGYTF	TGTGCCAGCAGCCACAATGCGGCCGCCTATGGCTACACCTTC
TRBD2	.	TRBV24-1	TRBJ2-1	CATSDLAGGPSNEQFF	TGTGCCACCAGTGATTTAGCGGGGGGGCCGAGCAATGAGCAGTTCTTC
.	.	TRBV29-1	TRBJ1-2	CSVTRGFYGYTF	TGCAGCGTTACCCGGGGGTTCTATGGCTACACCTTC
TRBD1	.	TRBV9	TRBJ1-6	CASSARGDTYNSPLHF	TGTGCCAGCAGCGCCAGGGGGGATACCTATAATTCACCCCTCCACTTT
.	.	TRBV19	TRBJ1-2	CASSIVSKGNGYTF	TGTGCCAGTAGTATAGTATCCAAGGGCAATGGCTACACCTTC
.	.	TRBV25-1	TRBJ1-6	CASSDPTYGGRNSPLHF	TGTGCCAGCAGTGATCCTACCTATGGGGGAAGGAATTCACCCCTCCACTTT
TRBD2	once	TRBV15	TRBJ2-7	CATSRGSGTSGRYEQYF	TGTGCCACCAGCAGAGGTTCCGGGACTAGCGGGAGATACGAGCAGTACTTC
.	.	TRBV10-3	TRBJ2-7	CATARADSYEQYF	TGTGCCACGGCAAGGGCGGACTCCTACGAGCAGTACTTC
.	few	TRBV5-6	TRBJ1-1	CASSFQGRGTEAFF	TGTGCCAGCAGCTTCCAAGGCAGGGGCACTGAAGCTTTCTTT
.	.	TRBV28	TRBJ1-1	CASSFASSGGAYTEAFF	TGTGCCAGCAGTTTTGCGTCTAGCGGGGGGGCGTACACTGAAGCTTTCTTT
.	.	TRBV11-3	TRBJ2-3	CASSLDRNTDTQYF	TGTGCCAGCAGCTTAGATCGCAACACAGATACGCAGTATTTT
.	.	TRBV7-6	TRBJ2-5	CASSDTRGGAGETQYF	TGTGCCAGCAGCGATACACGAGGAGGGGCGGGAGAGACCCAGTACTTC